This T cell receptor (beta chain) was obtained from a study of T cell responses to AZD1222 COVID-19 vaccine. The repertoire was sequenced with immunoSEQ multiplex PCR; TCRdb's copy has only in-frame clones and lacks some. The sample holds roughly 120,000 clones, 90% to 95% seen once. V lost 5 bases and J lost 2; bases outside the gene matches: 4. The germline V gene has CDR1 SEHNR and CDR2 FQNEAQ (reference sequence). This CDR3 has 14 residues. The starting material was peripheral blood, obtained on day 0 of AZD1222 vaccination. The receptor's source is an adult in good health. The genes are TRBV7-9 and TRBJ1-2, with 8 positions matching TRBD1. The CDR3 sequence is CASSLGTGNYGYTF. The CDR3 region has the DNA TGTGCCAGCAGCCTTGGGACAGGCAACTATGGCTACACCTTC.